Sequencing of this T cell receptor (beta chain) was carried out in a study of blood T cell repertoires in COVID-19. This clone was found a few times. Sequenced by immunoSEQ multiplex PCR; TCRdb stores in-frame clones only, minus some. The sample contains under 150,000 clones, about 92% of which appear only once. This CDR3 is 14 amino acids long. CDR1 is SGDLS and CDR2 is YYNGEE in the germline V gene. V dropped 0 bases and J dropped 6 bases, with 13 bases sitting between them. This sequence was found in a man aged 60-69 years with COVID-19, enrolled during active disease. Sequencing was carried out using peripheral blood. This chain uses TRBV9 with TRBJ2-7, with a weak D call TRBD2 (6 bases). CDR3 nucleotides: TGTGCCAGCAGCGTAGCCGGGAGTCGATTCGAGCAGTACTTC. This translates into CASSVAGSRFEQYF.